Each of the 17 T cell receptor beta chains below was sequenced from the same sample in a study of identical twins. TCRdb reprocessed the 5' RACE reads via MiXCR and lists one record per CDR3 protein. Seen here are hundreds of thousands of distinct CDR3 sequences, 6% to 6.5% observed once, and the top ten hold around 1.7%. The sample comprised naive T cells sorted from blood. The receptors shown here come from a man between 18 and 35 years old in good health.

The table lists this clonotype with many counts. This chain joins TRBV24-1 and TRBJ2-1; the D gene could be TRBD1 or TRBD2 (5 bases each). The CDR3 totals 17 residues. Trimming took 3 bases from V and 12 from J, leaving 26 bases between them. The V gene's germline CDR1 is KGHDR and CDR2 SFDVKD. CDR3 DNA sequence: TGTGCCACCAGTGATCCCACGGGGCGCCCTCCGAACAATCGGCAGTTCTTC. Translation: CATSDPTGRPPNNRQFF.

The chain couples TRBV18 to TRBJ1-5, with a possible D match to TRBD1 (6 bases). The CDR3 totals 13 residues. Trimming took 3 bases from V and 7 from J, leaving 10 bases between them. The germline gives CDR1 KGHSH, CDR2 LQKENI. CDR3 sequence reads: CASSPAGEQPQHF. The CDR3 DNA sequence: TGTGCCAGCTCACCGGCAGGGGAGCAGCCCCAGCATTTT. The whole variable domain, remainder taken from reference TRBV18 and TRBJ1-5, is NAGVMQNPRHLVRRRGQEARLRCSPMKGHSHVYWYRQLPEEGLKFMVYLQKENIIDESGMPKERFSAEFPKEGPSILRIQQVVRGDSAAYFCASSPAGEQPQHFGDGTRLSIL.

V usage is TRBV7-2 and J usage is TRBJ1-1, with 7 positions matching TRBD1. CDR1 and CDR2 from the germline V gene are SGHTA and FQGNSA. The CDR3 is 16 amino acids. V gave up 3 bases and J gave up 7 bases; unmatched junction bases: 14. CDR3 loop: CASSFRTGIPAIEAFF. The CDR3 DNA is TGTGCCAGCAGCTTTCGGACAGGTATCCCTGCCATTGAAGCTTTCTTT.

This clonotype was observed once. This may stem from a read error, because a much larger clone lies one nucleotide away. CDR3 sequence (DNA): TGTGCCAGCAGCTCCCCCCAATGGACTAGCGGGAGTTACTATAAGCAGTTCTTC. This codes for CASSSPQWTSGSYYKQFF. The chain has TRBV11-2 and TRBJ2-1, with 13 bases aligning to TRBD2. The CDR3 contains 18 residues. The V gene end was trimmed by 4 bases and the J gene end by 11 bases; junction bases not matched to a gene: 17. The germline gives CDR1 SGHAT, CDR2 FQNNGV.

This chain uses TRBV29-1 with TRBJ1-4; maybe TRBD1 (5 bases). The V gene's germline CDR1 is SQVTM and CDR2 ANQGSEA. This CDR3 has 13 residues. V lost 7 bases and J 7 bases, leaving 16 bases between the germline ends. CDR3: CSAGGVGGEKLFF. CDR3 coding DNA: TGCAGCGCCGGTGGGGTCGGGGGTGAAAAACTGTTTTTT.

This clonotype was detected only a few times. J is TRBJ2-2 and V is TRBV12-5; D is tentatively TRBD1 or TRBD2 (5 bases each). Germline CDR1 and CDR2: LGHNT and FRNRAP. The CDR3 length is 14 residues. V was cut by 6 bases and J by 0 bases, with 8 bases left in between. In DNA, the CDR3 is TGTGCTAGTGGGGGGGACGCGAACACCGGGGAGCTGTTTTTT. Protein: CASGGDANTGELFF. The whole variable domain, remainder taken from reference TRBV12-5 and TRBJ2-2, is DARVTQTPRHKVTEMGQEVTMRCQPILGHNTVFWYRQTMMQGLELLAYFRNRAPLDDSGMPKDRFSAEMPDATLATLKIQPSEPRDSAVYFCASGGDANTGELFFGEGSRLTVL.

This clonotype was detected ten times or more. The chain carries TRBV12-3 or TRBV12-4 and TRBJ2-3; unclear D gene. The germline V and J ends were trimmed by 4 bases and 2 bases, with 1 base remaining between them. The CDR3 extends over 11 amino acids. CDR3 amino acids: CASSSTDTQYF. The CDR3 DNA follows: TGTGCCAGCAGTTCCACAGATACGCAGTATTTT.

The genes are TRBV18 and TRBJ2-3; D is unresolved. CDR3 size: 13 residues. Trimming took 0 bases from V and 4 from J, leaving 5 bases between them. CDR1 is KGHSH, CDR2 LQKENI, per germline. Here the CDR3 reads CASSPPAADTQYF. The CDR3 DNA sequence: TGTGCCAGCTCACCACCGGCGGCAGATACGCAGTATTTT.

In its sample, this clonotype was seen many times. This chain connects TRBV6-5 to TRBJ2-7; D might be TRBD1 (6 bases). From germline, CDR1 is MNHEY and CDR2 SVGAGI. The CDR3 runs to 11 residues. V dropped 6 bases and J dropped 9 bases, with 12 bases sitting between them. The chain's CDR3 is CASRFGTWQYF. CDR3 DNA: TGTGCCAGCAGATTCGGGACATGGCAGTACTTC.

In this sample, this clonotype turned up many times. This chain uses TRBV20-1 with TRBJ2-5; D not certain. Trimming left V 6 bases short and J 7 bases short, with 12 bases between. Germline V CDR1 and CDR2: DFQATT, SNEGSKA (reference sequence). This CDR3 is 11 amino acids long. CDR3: CSATEIGTQYF. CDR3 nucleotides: TGCAGTGCGACCGAAATCGGGACCCAGTACTTC.

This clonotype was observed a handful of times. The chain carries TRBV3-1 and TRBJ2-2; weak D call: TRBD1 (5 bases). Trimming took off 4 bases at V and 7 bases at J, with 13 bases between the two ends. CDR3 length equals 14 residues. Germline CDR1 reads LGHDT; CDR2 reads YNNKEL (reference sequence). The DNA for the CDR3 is TGTGCCAGCAGCCTTCAGGGTTCCCTCGGGGAGCTGTTTTTT. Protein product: CASSLQGSLGELFF. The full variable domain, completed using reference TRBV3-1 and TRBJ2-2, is DTAVSQTPKYLVTQMGNDKSIKCEQNLGHDTMYWYKQDSKKFLKIMFSYNNKELIINETVPNRFSPKSPDKAHLNLHINSLELGDSAVYFCASSLQGSLGELFFGEGSRLTVL.

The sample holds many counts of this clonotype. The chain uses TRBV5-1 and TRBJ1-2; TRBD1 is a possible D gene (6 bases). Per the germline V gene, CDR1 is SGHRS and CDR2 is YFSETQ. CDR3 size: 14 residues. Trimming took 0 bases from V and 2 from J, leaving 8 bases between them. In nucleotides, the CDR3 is TGCGCCAGCAGCTTGGTTCAGGGGAACTATGGCTACACCTTC. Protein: CASSLVQGNYGYTF.

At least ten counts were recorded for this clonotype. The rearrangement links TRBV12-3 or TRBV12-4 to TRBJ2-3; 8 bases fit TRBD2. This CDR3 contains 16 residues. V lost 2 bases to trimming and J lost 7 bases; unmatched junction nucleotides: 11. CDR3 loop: CASSLQAGVLENTQYF. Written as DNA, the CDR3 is TGTGCCAGCAGTTTACAAGCGGGAGTACTGGAGAATACGCAGTATTTT.

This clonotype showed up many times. The CDR3 region is CASSLGLAHTDTQYF. CDR3 sequence (DNA): TGCGCCAGCAGCTTGGGACTAGCACACACAGATACGCAGTATTTT. This chain uses TRBV5-1 with TRBJ2-3; 7 bases agree with TRBD2. Trimming removed 0 bases from V and 2 bases from J; junction bases left unmatched: 3. The germline V gene encodes CDR1 SGHRS and CDR2 YFSETQ. There are 15 residues in the CDR3.

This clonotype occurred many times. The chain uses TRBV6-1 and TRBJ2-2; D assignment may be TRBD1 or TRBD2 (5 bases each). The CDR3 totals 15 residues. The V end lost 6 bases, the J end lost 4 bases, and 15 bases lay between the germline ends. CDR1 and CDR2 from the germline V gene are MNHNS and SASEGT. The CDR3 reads CASRTDPGPTGELFF. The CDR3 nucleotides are TGTGCCAGCAGGACAGACCCGGGACCCACCGGGGAGCTGTTTTTT.

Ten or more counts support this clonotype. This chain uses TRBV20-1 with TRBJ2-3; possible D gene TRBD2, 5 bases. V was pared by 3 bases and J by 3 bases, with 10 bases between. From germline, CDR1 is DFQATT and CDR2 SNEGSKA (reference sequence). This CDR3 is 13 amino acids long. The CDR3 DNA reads TGCAGTGCTAGTCGACTAATGACAGATACGCAGTATTTT. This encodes CSASRLMTDTQYF.

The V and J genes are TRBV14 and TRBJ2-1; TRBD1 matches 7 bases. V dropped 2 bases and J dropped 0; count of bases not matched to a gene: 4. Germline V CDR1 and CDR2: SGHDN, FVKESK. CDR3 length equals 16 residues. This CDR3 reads CASSQLQGSSYNEQFF. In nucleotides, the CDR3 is TGTGCCAGCAGCCAACTACAGGGGAGCTCCTACAATGAGCAGTTCTTC.